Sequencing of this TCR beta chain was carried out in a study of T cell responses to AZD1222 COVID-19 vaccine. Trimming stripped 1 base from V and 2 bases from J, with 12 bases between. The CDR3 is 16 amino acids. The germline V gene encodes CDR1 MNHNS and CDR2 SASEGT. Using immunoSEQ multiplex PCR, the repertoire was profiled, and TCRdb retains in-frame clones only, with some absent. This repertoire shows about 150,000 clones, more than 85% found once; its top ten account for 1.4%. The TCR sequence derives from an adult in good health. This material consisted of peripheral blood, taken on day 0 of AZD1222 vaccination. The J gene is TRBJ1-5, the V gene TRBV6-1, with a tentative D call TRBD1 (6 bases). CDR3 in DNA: TGTGCCAGCAGTGAAGGGGGCTACAGGGGCAATCAGCCCCAGCATTTT. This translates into CASSEGGYRGNQPQHF.